This entry lists 4 T cell receptor beta chains sequenced from one sample in a study of T-cell reconstitution after alpha-beta-depleted transplantation in children. Unique molecular identifiers were built into the TCRbeta library. TCRdb called the PCR reads again in MiXCR, with one record for every CDR3 protein. The table has about 200,000 distinct CDR3 sequences, about 14% seen once; the top ten hold less than 15%. The sample in question was PBMCs from the stem cell graft donor, obtained from the stem cell graft. These receptors originate from a human donor who donated a stem cell graft to a child with acute lymphoblastic leukemia.

This clonotype occurred many times. The V and J genes are TRBV5-5 and TRBJ1-6; no clear D gene. From germline, CDR1 is SGHKS and CDR2 YYEKEE (reference sequence). This CDR3 has 14 residues. The V end lost 5 bases, the J end lost 5 bases, and 11 bases lay between the germline ends. CDR3 protein: CASRPAADNSPLHF. CDR3 coding DNA: TGTGCCAGCAGGCCCGCAGCCGATAATTCACCCCTCCACTTT.

This clonotype was observed many times. V and J are TRBV5-1 and TRBJ2-1; D gene unclear. V shed 3 bases and J shed 3 bases, with 10 bases lying between them. The CDR3 is made up of 14 amino acids. Germline CDR1 SGHRS, CDR2 YFSETQ. CDR3 DNA sequence: TGCGCCAGCAGCTCGGTCGACGGCTACAATGAGCAGTTCTTC. It codes for CASSSVDGYNEQFF.

In its sample, this clonotype was seen many times. The rearrangement links TRBV7-6 to TRBJ2-3, with a possible D match to TRBD1 (6 bases). The germline V gene encodes CDR1 SGHVS and CDR2 FNYEAQ. The CDR3 loop spans 15 amino acids. V lost 1 base and J lost 4, with 12 bases in between. The CDR3 region is CASSLVWGRADTQYF. As DNA, the CDR3 is TGTGCCAGCAGCTTAGTTTGGGGGCGGGCAGATACGCAGTATTTT.

As DNA, the CDR3 is TGTGCCAGCAGTGAAGCAGGAGGAAAACTGTTTTTT. It is translated as CASSEAGGKLFF. The chain recombines TRBV2 with TRBJ1-4; D unclear. The CDR3 covers 12 residues. Looked up from germline, CDR1 is SNHLY and CDR2 is FYNNEI. Trimming removed 0 bases from V and 10 bases from J, with 6 bases in between.